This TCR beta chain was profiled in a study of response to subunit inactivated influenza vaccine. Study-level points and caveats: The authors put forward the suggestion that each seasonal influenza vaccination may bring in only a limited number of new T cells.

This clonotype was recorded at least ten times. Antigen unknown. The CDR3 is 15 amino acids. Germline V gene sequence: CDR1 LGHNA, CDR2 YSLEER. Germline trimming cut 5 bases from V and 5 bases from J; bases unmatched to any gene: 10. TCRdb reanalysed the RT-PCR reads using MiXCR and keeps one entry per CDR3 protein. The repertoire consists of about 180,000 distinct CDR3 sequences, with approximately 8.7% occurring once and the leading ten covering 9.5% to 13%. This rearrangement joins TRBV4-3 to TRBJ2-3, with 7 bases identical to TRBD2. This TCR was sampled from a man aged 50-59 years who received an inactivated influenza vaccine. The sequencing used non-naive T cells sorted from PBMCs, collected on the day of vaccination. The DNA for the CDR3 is TGCGCCAGCAGCTATAACGGGGGGAATGGAGATACGCAGTATTTT. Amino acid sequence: CASSYNGGNGDTQYF.